The 8 T cell receptor beta chains in this list originate from one sample, sequenced in a study of post-analysis software for immune sequencing data. TCR beta cDNA libraries included unique molecular identifiers. MiXCR was run by TCRdb on the PCR reads, yielding one entry per CDR3 protein. In the table there are 450,000 to 650,000 distinct CDR3 sequences, 44% of which are singletons. Study-wide results and limits: Among roughly 5 TRBV segments more frequent in patients than controls were TRBV5-6, TRBV5-1 and TRBV20-1.

Antigens for these TCRs are unknown. Source material: blood. These receptors all come from a girl aged 10 to 17 with multiple sclerosis.

This sequence joins TRBV5-1 and TRBJ1-1; no definite D call. The CDR3 runs to 14 residues. Trimming stripped 2 bases from V and 0 bases from J, with 8 bases between. Germline V gene data show CDR1 as SGHRS and CDR2 as YFSETQ. The CDR3, as DNA: TGCGCCAGCAGCTTCGGGGAATTGAACACTGAAGCTTTCTTT. This sequence encodes CASSFGELNTEAFF.

The J gene is TRBJ2-1, the V gene TRBV19; 10 bases fit TRBD2. This CDR3 has 15 amino acids. CDR1 and CDR2 (germline): LNHDA, SQIVND (reference sequence). V dropped 5 bases and J dropped 12; count of bases not matched to a gene: 13. Here the CDR3 DNA reads TGTGCCAGTAGTGCCTCTAGCGGGAGTATGTTTGGGCAGTTCTTC. Its protein is CASSASSGSMFGQFF.

This clonotype showed up just a few times. The rearrangement joins TRBV10-1 to TRBJ2-7, with D hard to call. CDR1 and CDR2 from the germline V gene are WNHNN and SYGVQD (reference sequence). V lost 2 bases and J lost 5, with 16 bases in between. The CDR3 runs to 15 residues. CDR3 DNA sequence: TGCGCCAGCAGTGAGCGAGGCCCCGGTACCCACGAGCAGTACTTC. Encoded protein: CASSERGPGTHEQYF.

The chain couples TRBV10-3 to TRBJ2-7; 10 bases line up with TRBD1. This CDR3 comprises 17 residues. Unmatched junction bases numbered 16, after V lost 6 bases and J lost 5 bases. Germline loops: CDR1 ENHRY, CDR2 SYGVKD. CDR3 bases: TGTGCCATCAGGGCATCTTTGACAGGGGGCATTACGGACGAGCAGTACTTC. Translation: CAIRASLTGGITDEQYF.

The rearrangement uses TRBV12-3 or TRBV12-4 and TRBJ2-3; 7 bases line up with TRBD1. The CDR3 is 16 residues long. V gave up 10 bases and J gave up 1 base; unmatched junction bases: 14. The CDR3 is CANPGTDLVGTDTQYF. CDR3 DNA: TGTGCCAACCCCGGGACAGACCTCGTGGGCACAGATACGCAGTATTTT.

This clonotype was picked up a small number of times. J is TRBJ1-5 and V is TRBV4-1; D perhaps matches TRBD1 (5 bases). With 0 bases removed from V and 5 bases from J, the gap between germline ends came to 11 bases. Germline V gene lookup returns CDR1 MGHRA and CDR2 YSYEKL. The CDR3 has 15 residues. CDR3 loop: CASSQEITGYQPQHF. The CDR3 DNA reads TGCGCCAGCAGCCAAGAGATCACAGGTTATCAGCCCCAGCATTTT.

This clonotype showed up just a few times. This sequence joins TRBV6-5 and TRBJ2-1; D gene unclear. Germline loops: CDR1 MNHEY, CDR2 SVGAGI. V was shortened by 2 bases and J by 1 base, with 12 bases between the two germline ends. This CDR3 region has 16 residues. CDR3 coding DNA: TGTGCCAGCAGTTACCGGGTCAGCAGTTCCTACAATGAGCAGTTCTTC. Residues: CASSYRVSSSYNEQFF.

The rearrangement uses TRBV15 and TRBJ2-5; weak D call: TRBD1 (5 bases). CDR1 is LNHNV, CDR2 YYDKDF, per germline (reference sequence). Trimming pared 5 bases from V and 6 bases from J, leaving 10 bases between. This CDR3 has 12 residues. CDR3 nucleotides: TGTGCCACCAGCCAAGGGGTTAAGACCCAGTACTTC. Encoded protein: CATSQGVKTQYF.